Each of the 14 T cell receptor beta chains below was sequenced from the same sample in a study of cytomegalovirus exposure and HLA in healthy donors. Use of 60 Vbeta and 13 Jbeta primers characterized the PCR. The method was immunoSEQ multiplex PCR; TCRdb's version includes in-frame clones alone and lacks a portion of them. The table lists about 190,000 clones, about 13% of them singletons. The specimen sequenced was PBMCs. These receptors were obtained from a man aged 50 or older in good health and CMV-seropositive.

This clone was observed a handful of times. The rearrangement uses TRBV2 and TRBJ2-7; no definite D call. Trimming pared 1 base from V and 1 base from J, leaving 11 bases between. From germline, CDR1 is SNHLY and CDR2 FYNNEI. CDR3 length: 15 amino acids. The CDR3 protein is CASSEDGYRSYEQYV. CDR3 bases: TGTGCCAGCAGTGAAGACGGGTATAGGTCCTACGAGCAGTACGTC.

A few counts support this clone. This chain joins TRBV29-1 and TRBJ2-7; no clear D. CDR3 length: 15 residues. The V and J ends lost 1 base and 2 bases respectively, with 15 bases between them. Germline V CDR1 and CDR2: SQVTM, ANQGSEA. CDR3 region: CSVEGGTRTPYEQYF. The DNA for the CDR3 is TGCAGCGTTGAAGGCGGCACTCGAACCCCCTACGAGCAGTACTTC.

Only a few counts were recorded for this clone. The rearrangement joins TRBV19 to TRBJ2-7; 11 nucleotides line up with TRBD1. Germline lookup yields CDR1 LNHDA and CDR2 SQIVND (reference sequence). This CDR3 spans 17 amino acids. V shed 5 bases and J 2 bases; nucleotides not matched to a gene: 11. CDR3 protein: CASSRPLGGQGAYEQYF. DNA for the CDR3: TGTGCCAGTAGTCGCCCACTCGGGGGACAGGGGGCCTACGAGCAGTACTTC.

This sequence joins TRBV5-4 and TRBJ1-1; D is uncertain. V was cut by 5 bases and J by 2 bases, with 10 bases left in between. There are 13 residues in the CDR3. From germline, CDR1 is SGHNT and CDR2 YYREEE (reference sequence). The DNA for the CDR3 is TGTGCCAGCAGTGGAGAAAGAAACACTGAAGCTTTCTTT. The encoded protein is CASSGERNTEAFF.

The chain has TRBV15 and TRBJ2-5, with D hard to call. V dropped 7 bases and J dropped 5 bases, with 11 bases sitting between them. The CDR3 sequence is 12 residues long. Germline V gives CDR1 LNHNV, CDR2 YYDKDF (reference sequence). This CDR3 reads CATTPGQETQYF. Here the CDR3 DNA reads TGTGCCACCACCCCTGGGCAGGAGACCCAGTACTTC.

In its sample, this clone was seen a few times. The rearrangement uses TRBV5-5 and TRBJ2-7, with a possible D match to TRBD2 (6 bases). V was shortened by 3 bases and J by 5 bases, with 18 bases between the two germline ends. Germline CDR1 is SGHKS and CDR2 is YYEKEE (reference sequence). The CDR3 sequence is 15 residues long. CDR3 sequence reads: CASSSRDGGFHEQYV. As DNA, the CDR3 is TGTGCCAGCAGCTCCCGGGACGGAGGGTTCCACGAGCAGTACGTC.

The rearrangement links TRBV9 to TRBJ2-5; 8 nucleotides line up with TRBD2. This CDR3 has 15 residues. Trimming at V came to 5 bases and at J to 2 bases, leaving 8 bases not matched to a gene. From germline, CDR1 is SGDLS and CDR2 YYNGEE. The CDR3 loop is CASSNGGGRQETQYF. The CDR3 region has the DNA TGTGCCAGCAGTAACGGGGGGGGGAGGCAAGAGACCCAGTACTTC.

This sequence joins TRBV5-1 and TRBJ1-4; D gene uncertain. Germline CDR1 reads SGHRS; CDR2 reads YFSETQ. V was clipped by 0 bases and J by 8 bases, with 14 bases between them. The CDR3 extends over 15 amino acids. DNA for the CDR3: TGCGCCAGCAGCTTGGAGCGGACCTATGGGGAAAAACTGTTTTTT. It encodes CASSLERTYGEKLFF.

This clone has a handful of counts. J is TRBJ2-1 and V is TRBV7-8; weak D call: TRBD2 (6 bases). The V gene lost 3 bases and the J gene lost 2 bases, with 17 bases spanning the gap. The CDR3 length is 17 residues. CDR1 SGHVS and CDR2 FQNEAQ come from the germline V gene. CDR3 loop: CASSLGLGELAYNEQFF. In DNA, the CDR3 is TGTGCCAGCAGCTTGGGACTGGGAGAACTGGCCTACAATGAGCAGTTCTTC.

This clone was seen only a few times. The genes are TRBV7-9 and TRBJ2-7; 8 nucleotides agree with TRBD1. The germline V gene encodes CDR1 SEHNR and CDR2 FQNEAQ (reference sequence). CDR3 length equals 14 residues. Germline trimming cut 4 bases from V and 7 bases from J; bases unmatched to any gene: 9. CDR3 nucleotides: TGTGCCAGCAGCTCCGGGACAGGAACGAGAGAGCAGTACTTC. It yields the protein CASSSGTGTREQYF.

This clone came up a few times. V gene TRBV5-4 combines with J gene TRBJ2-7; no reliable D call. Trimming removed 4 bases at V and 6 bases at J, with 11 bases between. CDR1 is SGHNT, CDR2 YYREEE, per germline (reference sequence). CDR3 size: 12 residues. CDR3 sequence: CASSLGNSEQYF. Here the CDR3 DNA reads TGTGCCAGCAGCCTGGGTAACAGCGAGCAGTACTTC.

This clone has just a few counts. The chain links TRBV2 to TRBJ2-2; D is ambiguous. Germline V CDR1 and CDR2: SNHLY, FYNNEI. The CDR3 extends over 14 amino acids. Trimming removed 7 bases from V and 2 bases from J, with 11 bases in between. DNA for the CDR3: TGTGCCAGCACCTTTAGCCTAAACACCGGGGAGCTGTTTTTT. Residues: CASTFSLNTGELFF. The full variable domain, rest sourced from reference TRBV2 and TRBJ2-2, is EPEVTQTPSHQVTQMGQEVILRCVPISNHLYFYWYRQILGQKVEFLVSFYNNEISEKSEIFDDQFSVERPDGSNFTLKIRSTKLEDSAMYFCASTFSLNTGELFFGEGSRLTVL.

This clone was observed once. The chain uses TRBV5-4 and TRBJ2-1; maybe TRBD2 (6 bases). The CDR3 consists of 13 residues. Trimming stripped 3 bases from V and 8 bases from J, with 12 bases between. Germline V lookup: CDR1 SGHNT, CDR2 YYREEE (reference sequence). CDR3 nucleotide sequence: TGTGCCAGCAGCTGGACTAATCGGGATGAGCAGTTCTTC. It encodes CASSWTNRDEQFF.

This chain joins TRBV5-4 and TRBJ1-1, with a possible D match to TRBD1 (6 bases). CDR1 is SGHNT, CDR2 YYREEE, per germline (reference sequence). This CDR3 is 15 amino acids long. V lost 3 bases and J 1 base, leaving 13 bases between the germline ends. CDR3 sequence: CASSSRRQENTEAFF. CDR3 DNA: TGTGCCAGCAGCTCACGTCGACAGGAGAACACTGAAGCTTTCTTT.